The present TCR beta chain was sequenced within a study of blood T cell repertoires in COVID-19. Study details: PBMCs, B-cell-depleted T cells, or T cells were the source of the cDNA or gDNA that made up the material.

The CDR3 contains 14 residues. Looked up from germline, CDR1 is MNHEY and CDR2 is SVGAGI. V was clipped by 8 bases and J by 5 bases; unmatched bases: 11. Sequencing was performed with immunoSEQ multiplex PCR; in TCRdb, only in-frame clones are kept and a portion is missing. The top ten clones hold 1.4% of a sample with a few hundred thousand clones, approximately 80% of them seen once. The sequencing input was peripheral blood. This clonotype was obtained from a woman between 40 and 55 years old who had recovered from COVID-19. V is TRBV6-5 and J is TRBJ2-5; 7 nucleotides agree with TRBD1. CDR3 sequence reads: CASQKMTGLETQYF. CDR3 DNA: TGTGCCAGCCAAAAAATGACAGGGTTGGAGACCCAGTACTTC.